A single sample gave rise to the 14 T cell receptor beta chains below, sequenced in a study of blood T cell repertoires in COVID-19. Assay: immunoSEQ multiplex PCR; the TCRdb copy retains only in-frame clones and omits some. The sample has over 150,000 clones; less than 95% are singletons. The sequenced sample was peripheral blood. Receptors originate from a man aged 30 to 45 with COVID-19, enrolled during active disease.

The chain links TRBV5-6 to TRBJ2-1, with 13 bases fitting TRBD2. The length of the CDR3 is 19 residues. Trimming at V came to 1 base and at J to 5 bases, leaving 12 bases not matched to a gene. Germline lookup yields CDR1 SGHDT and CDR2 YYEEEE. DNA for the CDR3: TGTGCCAGCAGCTTGCCGGCGAAAAGACTAGCGGGGGGACACAATGAGCAGTTCTTC. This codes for CASSLPAKRLAGGHNEQFF. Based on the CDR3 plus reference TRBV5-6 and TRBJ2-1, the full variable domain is DAGVTQSPTHLIKTRGQQVTLRCSPKSGHDTVSWYQQALGQGPQFIFQYYEEEERQRGNFPDRFSGHQFPNYSSELNVNALLLGDSALYLCASSLPAKRLAGGHNEQFFGPGTRLTVL.

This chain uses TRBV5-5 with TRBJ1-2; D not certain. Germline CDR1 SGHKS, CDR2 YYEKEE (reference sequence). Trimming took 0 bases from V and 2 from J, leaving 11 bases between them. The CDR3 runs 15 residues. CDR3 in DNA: TGTGCCAGCAGCTTGGCCGCAGATGAAAACTATGGCTACACCTTC. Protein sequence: CASSLAADENYGYTF.

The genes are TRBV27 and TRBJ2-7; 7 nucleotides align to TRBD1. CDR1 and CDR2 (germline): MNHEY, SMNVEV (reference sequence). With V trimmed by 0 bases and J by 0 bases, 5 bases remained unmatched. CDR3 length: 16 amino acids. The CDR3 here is CASSLSGRGFSYEQYF. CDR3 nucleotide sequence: TGTGCCAGCAGTTTATCGGGCAGGGGGTTCTCCTACGAGCAGTACTTC.

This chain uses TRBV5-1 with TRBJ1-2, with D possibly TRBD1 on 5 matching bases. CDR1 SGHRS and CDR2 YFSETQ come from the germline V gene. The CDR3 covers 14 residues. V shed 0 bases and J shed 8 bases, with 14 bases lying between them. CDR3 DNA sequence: TGCGCCAGCAGCTTGGTGCAGGGTGAAGGAGGCTACACCTTC. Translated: CASSLVQGEGGYTF.

The CDR3 loop is CAWSPPEAGNYGYTF. The DNA of the CDR3 is TGTGCCTGGAGTCCTCCGGAGGCGGGAAACTATGGCTACACCTTC. V gene TRBV30 combines with J gene TRBJ1-2; D is ambiguous. CDR3 size: 15 residues. Trimming shortened V by 2 bases and J by 2 bases, and 15 bases separated the two germline ends. The germline gives CDR1 GTSNPN, CDR2 SVGIG (reference sequence).

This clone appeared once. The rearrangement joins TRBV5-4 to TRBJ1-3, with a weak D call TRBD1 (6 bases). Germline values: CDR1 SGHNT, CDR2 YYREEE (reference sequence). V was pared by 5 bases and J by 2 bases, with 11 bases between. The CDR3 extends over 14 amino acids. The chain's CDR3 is CASSSHRAGNTIYF. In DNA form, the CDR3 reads TGTGCCAGCAGTTCCCACAGGGCTGGAAACACCATATATTTT.

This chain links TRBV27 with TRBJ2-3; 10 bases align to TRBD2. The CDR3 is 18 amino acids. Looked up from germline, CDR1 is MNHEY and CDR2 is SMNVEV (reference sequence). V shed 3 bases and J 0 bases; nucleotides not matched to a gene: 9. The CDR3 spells CASSFQVAGGPSTDTQYF. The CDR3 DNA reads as TGTGCCAGCAGTTTCCAAGTAGCGGGGGGCCCTAGCACAGATACGCAGTATTTT.

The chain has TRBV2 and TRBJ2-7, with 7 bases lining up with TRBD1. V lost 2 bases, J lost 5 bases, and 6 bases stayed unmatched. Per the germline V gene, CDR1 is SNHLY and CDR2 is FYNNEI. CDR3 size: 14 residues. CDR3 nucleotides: TGTGCCAGCAGTGAATCGGGACAGCTAGACGAGCAGTACTTC. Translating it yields CASSESGQLDEQYF.

The CDR3 loop reads CASNVAGGNNEQFF. In DNA form, the CDR3 reads TGTGCCAGTAATGTAGCGGGGGGGAACAATGAGCAGTTCTTC. The gene calls are TRBV19 and TRBJ2-1; 11 nucleotides line up with TRBD2. With 7 bases clipped from V and 5 bases from J, the junction kept 4 bases outside the gene matches. The CDR3 totals 14 residues. Germline V gene lookup returns CDR1 LNHDA and CDR2 SQIVND (reference sequence).

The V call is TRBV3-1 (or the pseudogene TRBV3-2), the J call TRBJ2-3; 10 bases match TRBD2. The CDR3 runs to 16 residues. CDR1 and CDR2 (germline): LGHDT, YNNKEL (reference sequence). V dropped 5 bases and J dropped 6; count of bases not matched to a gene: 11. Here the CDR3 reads CASSFNSGGPGDTQYF. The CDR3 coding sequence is TGTGCCAGCAGCTTCAATAGCGGGGGGCCCGGGGATACGCAGTATTTT.

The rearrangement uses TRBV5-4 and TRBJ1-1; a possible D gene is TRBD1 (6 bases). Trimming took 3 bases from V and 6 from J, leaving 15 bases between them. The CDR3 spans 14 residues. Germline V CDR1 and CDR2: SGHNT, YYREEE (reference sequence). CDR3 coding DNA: TGTGCCAGCAGCTCGGGGGGGGCTTTCGCTGAAGCTTTCTTT. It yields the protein CASSSGGAFAEAFF.

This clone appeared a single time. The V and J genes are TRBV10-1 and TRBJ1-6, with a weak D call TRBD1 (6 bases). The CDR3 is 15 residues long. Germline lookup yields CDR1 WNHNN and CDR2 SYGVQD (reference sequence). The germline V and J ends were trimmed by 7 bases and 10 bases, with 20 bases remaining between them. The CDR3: CASTEGTGSPSPLHF. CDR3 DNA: TGCGCCAGCACCGAGGGCACAGGGAGTCCCTCACCCCTCCACTTT.

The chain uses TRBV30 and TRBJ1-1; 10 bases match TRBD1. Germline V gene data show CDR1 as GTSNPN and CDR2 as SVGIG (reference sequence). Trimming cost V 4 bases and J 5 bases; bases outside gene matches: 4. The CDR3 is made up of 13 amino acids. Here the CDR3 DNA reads TGTGCCTGGAACCCGGACAGGGGGACTGAAGCTTTCTTT. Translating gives CAWNPDRGTEAFF.

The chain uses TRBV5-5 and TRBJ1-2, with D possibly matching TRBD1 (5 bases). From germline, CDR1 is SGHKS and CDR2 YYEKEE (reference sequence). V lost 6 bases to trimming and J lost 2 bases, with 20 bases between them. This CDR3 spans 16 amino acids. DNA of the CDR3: TGTGCCAGCAACCGGGACGGGACTACTTCAAACTATGGCTACACCTTC. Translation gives CASNRDGTTSNYGYTF. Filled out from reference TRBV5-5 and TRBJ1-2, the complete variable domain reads DAGVTQSPTHLIKTRGQQVTLRCSPISGHKSVSWYQQVLGQGPQFIFQYYEKEERGRGNFPDRFSARQFPNYSSELNVNALLLGDSALYLCASNRDGTTSNYGYTFGSGTRLTVV.